The 8 T cell receptor beta chains listed next were all sequenced from one sample in a study of cytomegalovirus exposure and HLA in healthy donors. PCR used 60 Vbeta primers and 13 Jbeta primers. Clones were read by immunoSEQ multiplex PCR, and TCRdb kept only the in-frame ones, dropping some. The data contain around 190,000 clones, about three quarters of them singletons. The specimen was PBMCs. The receptors originated from a woman aged 40 to 55 in good health and CMV-seronegative.

This chain uses TRBV5-1 with TRBJ2-5, with a weak D call TRBD2 (7 bases). CDR3 size: 15 residues. V lost 5 bases, J lost 4 bases, and 18 bases lay in between. Germline-derived CDR1 and CDR2 are SGHRS and YFSETQ. CDR3 nucleotides: TGCGCCAGCAGAGGGTCGGCGGGGGCGGCAGAGACCCAGTACTTC. Translation gives CASRGSAGAAETQYF.

This sequence joins TRBV4-1 and TRBJ2-1; 8 bases line up with TRBD2. The CDR3 is made up of 18 amino acids. Germline lookup yields CDR1 MGHRA and CDR2 YSYEKL. V shed 0 bases, J shed 6 bases, and the junction held 13 bases outside the gene matches. The CDR3 region has the DNA TGCGCCAGCAGCCAAGATGGGACGGGAGGGTCCCCCCTCAATGAGCAGTTCTTC. It translates to CASSQDGTGGSPLNEQFF.

The chain combines TRBV7-9 with TRBJ2-7; weak D call: TRBD2 (7 bases). CDR3 length: 11 amino acids. Germline V lookup: CDR1 SEHNR, CDR2 FQNEAQ (reference sequence). V was pared by 6 bases and J by 6 bases, with 9 bases between. CDR3 nucleotide sequence: TGTGCCAGCAGGAGGGGGGGCGAGCAGTACTTC. Translation: CASRRGGEQYF.

The CDR3, as DNA: TGTGCCAGCAGCTATGGGGGCCCCAATCAGCCCCAGCATTTT. It specifies CASSYGGPNQPQHF. The chain employs TRBV5-8 and TRBJ1-5; a weak D match, TRBD1 (6 bases). Trimming removed 3 bases at V and 3 bases at J, with 10 bases between. CDR3 length equals 14 residues. Germline V gene lookup returns CDR1 SGHTS and CDR2 YDEGEE.

CDR3 bases: TGTGCCAGCAGTTTCGGACAGACCTCTGGAAACACCATATATTTT. Translating gives CASSFGQTSGNTIYF. The rearrangement uses TRBV6-5 and TRBJ1-3, with D possibly TRBD1 on 6 matching bases. The V end lost 4 bases, the J end lost 0 bases, and 10 bases lay between the germline ends. In germline, CDR1 is MNHEY, CDR2 SVGAGI. The CDR3 is 15 residues long.

The chain carries TRBV5-4 and TRBJ2-3; tentative D call: TRBD2 (5 bases). Germline V lookup: CDR1 SGHNT, CDR2 YYREEE (reference sequence). The length of the CDR3 is 14 residues. The V end lost 4 bases, the J end lost 1 base, and 10 bases lay between the germline ends. The CDR3 is CASSRPGGTDTQYF. The CDR3 nucleotides are TGTGCCAGCAGCCGGCCCGGGGGCACAGATACGCAGTATTTT.

Points on this clone: An end of the junction differs from the germline gene, which may be a read error. The chain employs TRBV7-9 and TRBJ1-1; D gene ambiguous. Per germline, CDR1 SEHNR and CDR2 FQNEAQ (reference sequence). There are 11 residues in the CDR3. The CDR3 DNA sequence: TGTTCCAGCAGCCAGAACACTGAAGCTTTCTTT. Residues: CSSSQNTEAFF. The entire variable domain, with the rest obtained from reference TRBV7-9 and TRBJ1-1, is as follows: DTGVSQNPRHKITKRGQNVTFRCDPISEHNRLYWYRQTLGQGPEFLTYFQNEAQLEKSRLLSDRFSAERPKGSFSTLEIQRTEQGDSAMYLCSSSQNTEAFFGQGTRLTVV.

The chain uses TRBV11-3 and TRBJ2-1, with TRBD2 identical over 12 bases. CDR3 length equals 15 residues. Trimming cost V 5 bases and J 7 bases; bases outside gene matches: 6. CDR1 SGHNT and CDR2 YENEEA come from the germline V gene. The CDR3 bases are TGTGCCAGCAGCCTAGCGGGAGGGCCTGGAAATGAGCAGTTCTTC. Its translation: CASSLAGGPGNEQFF.